This T cell receptor beta chain derives from a study of blood T cell repertoires in COVID-19. Study background: Samples representing acute and convalescent COVID-19 were sourced from the United States, Italy and Spain.

Exposed enrollees encountered a COVID-19 case at some point within 2 weeks before study entry. Germline-derived CDR1 and CDR2 are MNHEY and SVGAGI. This CDR3 comprises 15 residues. V was cut by 4 bases and J by 4 bases, with 14 bases left in between. The data were produced by immunoSEQ multiplex PCR, yet TCRdb's version contains in-frame clones alone and is incomplete. The sample consists of approximately 250,000 clones, around 93% of them appearing once. The sample taken for sequencing was PBMCs or T cells enriched from blood (not recorded which). This receptor was identified in a man aged 35 to 55 who had been exposed to COVID-19. This chain joins TRBV6-5 and TRBJ1-5; TRBD1 might be the D (5 bases). Here the CDR3 reads CASSFSDILNQPQHF. The CDR3 DNA is TGTGCCAGCAGTTTCTCGGACATCCTAAATCAGCCCCAGCATTTT.